The 18 T cell receptor beta chains below all came from one sample that was sequenced in a study of shared clonotypes between healthy human individuals (dated by TCRdb to 2020 to 2021). CD8 naive samples were obtained by positive selection for CCR7 among CD45RO-negative cells, yielding a CD45RA+CCR7+ population from which TemRA cells were excluded. Libraries were prepared through the immunoSEQ multiplex PCR assay. TCRdb took this table from immuneACCESS and kept in-frame rearrangements with V and J called. Such tables lack part of the clones; where checked against another copy, unresolved V genes explain under half of the gap, and the rest is unexplained. Recorded for this sample are more than 2 million clones; about 95% of them occurred a single time. More than 0.95% of the sample is held by the ten biggest clonotypes. The sequenced material came from naive CD8+ T cells sorted from blood. The intended sense of this specimen's cell subset or site label: CD45RA+CCR7+. The receptors here all came from a man younger than 35 in good health.

This clone has only one observation. The chain employs TRBV4-2 and TRBJ2-7, with TRBD1 matching over 7 bases. Germline CDR1 and CDR2: LGHNA and YNFKEQ. V shed 1 base and J 2 bases; nucleotides not matched to a gene: 2. The CDR3 has 14 residues. CDR3 DNA: TGTGCCAGCAGCCAAGGGGGACAGACCTACGAGCAGTACTTC. This encodes CASSQGGQTYEQYF.

The chain links TRBV25-1 to TRBJ2-7, with a tentative D call TRBD1 (6 bases). V lost 5 bases, J lost 6 bases, and 11 bases lay in between. This CDR3 comprises 12 residues. Germline V lookup: CDR1 MGHDK, CDR2 SYGVNS. This CDR3 is CASSLGGAEQYF. The CDR3 region has the DNA TGTGCCAGCAGTCTAGGGGGAGCCGAGCAGTACTTC.

J is TRBJ1-1 and V is TRBV19, with D maybe TRBD1 (6 bases). Trimming left V 6 bases short and J 7 bases short, with 12 bases between. The length of the CDR3 is 12 residues. The germline V gene has CDR1 LNHDA and CDR2 SQIVND (reference sequence). CDR3 in DNA: TGTGCCAGTAGCCTGGACAGCTTTGAAGCTTTCTTT. It specifies CASSLDSFEAFF. The full variable domain, in which reference TRBV19 and TRBJ1-1 provide the parts outside the CDR3, is DGGITQSPKYLFRKEGQNVTLSCEQNLNHDAMYWYRQDPGQGLRLIYYSQIVNDFQKGDIAEGYSVSREKKESFPLTVTSAQKNPTAFYLCASSLDSFEAFFGQGTRLTVV.

This clone was picked up one time. The V call is TRBV4-2, the J call TRBJ2-5, with TRBD2 matching 9 bases. The CDR3 runs to 17 residues. V trimming: 1 base; J trimming: 5 bases; junction bases outside the gene matches: 11. Germline V gene sequence: CDR1 LGHNA, CDR2 YNFKEQ. CDR3 coding DNA: TGTGCCAGCAGCCAAGTGGCGGGAGGGCCCTCTGACGAGACCCAGTACTTC. Its protein is CASSQVAGGPSDETQYF.

CDR3 loop: CAGRSPRESPLHF. The CDR3 bases are TGTGCCGGCAGGAGCCCCCGAGAATCACCCCTCCACTTT. The V gene is TRBV19, the J gene TRBJ1-6; D not certain. Trimming removed 11 bases at V and 10 bases at J, with 18 bases between. The CDR3 sequence is 13 residues long. The germline V gene encodes CDR1 LNHDA and CDR2 SQIVND (reference sequence).

The rearrangement uses TRBV9 and TRBJ1-1; 8 bases agree with TRBD1. Germline V gene data show CDR1 as SGDLS and CDR2 as YYNGEE. V trimming: 3 bases; J trimming: 5 bases; junction bases outside the gene matches: 3. CDR3 size: 13 residues. The CDR3 loop is CASSADRGTEAFF. The CDR3 nucleotides read TGTGCCAGCAGCGCCGACAGGGGTACTGAAGCTTTCTTT.

The chain has TRBV29-1 and TRBJ2-1; 10 bases are shared with TRBD2. With V trimmed by 0 bases and J by 0 bases, 8 bases remained unmatched. CDR1 is SQVTM, CDR2 ANQGSEA, per germline. The CDR3 is 18 amino acids. As DNA, the CDR3 is TGCAGCGTTGAAGATCCCTCAGCGGGAGGGATCTCCTACAATGAGCAGTTCTTC. This sequence encodes CSVEDPSAGGISYNEQFF.

This chain links TRBV11-2 with TRBJ2-1, with 8 bases fitting TRBD1. Trimming removed 5 bases from V and 4 bases from J; junction bases left unmatched: 10. The CDR3 length is 16 residues. Germline CDR1 SGHAT, CDR2 FQNNGV. This chain's CDR3 is CASSVRTGYLYNEQFF. The CDR3 region has the DNA TGTGCCAGCAGCGTAAGGACAGGGTACCTTTACAATGAGCAGTTCTTC.

V usage is TRBV28 and J usage is TRBJ2-5; D is possibly TRBD1 (6 bases). The germline V gene encodes CDR1 MDHEN and CDR2 SYDVKM. V was clipped by 1 base and J by 2 bases, with 11 bases between them. The CDR3 is made up of 15 amino acids. The CDR3, as DNA: TGTGCCAGCAGTTTATCCACAGGGTTACAAGAGACCCAGTACTTC. Residues: CASSLSTGLQETQYF.

The chain uses TRBV4-1 and TRBJ2-7; D gene ambiguous. The germline gives CDR1 MGHRA, CDR2 YSYEKL. The CDR3 spans 12 residues. V was shortened by 0 bases and J by 11 bases, with 11 bases between the two germline ends. CDR3 bases: TGCGCCAGCAGCCAAGACGGTTCGGAAAAGTACTTC. This codes for CASSQDGSEKYF.

This chain connects TRBV6-5 to TRBJ2-7; possible D gene TRBD2, 6 bases. With 3 bases removed from V and 1 base from J, the gap between germline ends came to 13 bases. The CDR3 contains 15 residues. Looked up from germline, CDR1 is MNHEY and CDR2 is SVGAGI. The CDR3 region is CASSYELAHSYEQYF. The CDR3 bases are TGTGCCAGCAGTTATGAACTAGCACATTCCTACGAGCAGTACTTC.

The rearrangement uses TRBV5-1 and TRBJ1-1, with D unclear. The germline CDR1 and CDR2 sequences are SGHRS and YFSETQ. Trimming cost V 2 bases and J 3 bases, with 8 bases left between them. The CDR3 loop spans 13 amino acids. CDR3 residues: CASSLPDHTEAFF. In DNA, the CDR3 is TGCGCCAGCAGCTTACCGGACCACACTGAAGCTTTCTTT.

The chain links TRBV5-4 to TRBJ1-1, with D unresolved. Germline CDR1 and CDR2: SGHNT and YYREEE (reference sequence). The V gene lost 4 bases and the J gene lost 3 bases, with 22 bases spanning the gap. The CDR3 extends over 17 amino acids. CDR3 region: CASSLDYLTAGDTEAFF. As DNA, the CDR3 is TGTGCCAGCAGCCTAGATTATCTAACCGCCGGCGACACTGAAGCTTTCTTT.

V usage is TRBV11-3 and J usage is TRBJ2-3; 7 bases map to TRBD1. The CDR3 totals 15 residues. With V trimmed by 2 bases and J by 1 base, 3 bases remained unmatched. Germline V CDR1 and CDR2: SGHNT, YENEEA. CDR3 loop: CASSLRDSGTDTQYF. CDR3 bases: TGTGCCAGCAGCTTAAGGGACAGCGGCACAGATACGCAGTATTTT.

The rearrangement links TRBV7-9 to TRBJ2-7, with D unclear. The CDR3 totals 14 residues. CDR1 is SEHNR and CDR2 is FQNEAQ in the germline V gene (reference sequence). V was trimmed by 4 bases and J by 1 base, leaving 11 bases between them. CDR3 loop: CASSWTTASYEQYF. CDR3 coding DNA: TGTGCCAGCAGCTGGACGACCGCTTCCTACGAGCAGTACTTC.

The rearrangement uses TRBV28 and TRBJ2-1; no clear D. Deletions cut 6 bases from V and 1 base from J, with 13 bases between. The germline V gene encodes CDR1 MDHEN and CDR2 SYDVKM. The CDR3 is 15 residues long. The CDR3 region is CASSPLGESYNEQFF. Here the CDR3 DNA reads TGTGCCAGCAGCCCGCTAGGAGAATCCTACAATGAGCAGTTCTTC.

This chain connects TRBV13 to TRBJ2-3; perhaps TRBD2 as D (5 bases). V was shortened by 4 bases and J by 10 bases, with 18 bases between the two germline ends. Per germline, CDR1 PRHDT and CDR2 FYEKMQ (reference sequence). The CDR3 has 14 residues. CDR3 sequence reads: CASSSAGLEVAQYF. DNA for the CDR3: TGTGCCAGCAGCTCGGCGGGCCTCGAGGTAGCGCAGTATTTT.

DNA for the CDR3: TGTGCCAGCAGTTACTCAGGGGACGCCTACGAGCAGTACTTC. Its protein is CASSYSGDAYEQYF. This chain joins TRBV6-5 and TRBJ2-7; either TRBD1 or TRBD2 may supply D (5 bases each). V gave up 0 bases and J gave up 2 bases, with 8 bases separating them. The CDR3 sequence is 14 residues long. The germline gives CDR1 MNHEY, CDR2 SVGAGI.